These 5 T cell receptor beta chains were sequenced from one sample in a study of metastatic and nonmetastatic thyroid tumors. Every patient underwent thyroid surgery untreated. Through MiXCR, TCRdb re-clonotyped the PCR reads. The sample has thousands of clones; about 30% are singletons. Input material: adjacent normal tissue. Receptor source: a female donor with papillary thyroid cancer or a benign thyroid nodule (not recorded which). Some clones in this sample may be carry-over from other donors' samples.

This clone is medium-sized within its sample. The J gene is TRBJ2-7, the V gene TRBV9; possible D gene TRBD1, 6 bases. The CDR3 extends over 15 amino acids. Trimming shortened V by 0 bases and J by 2 bases, and 12 bases separated the two germline ends. Germline values: CDR1 SGDLS, CDR2 YYNGEE. The CDR3 nucleotides are TGTGCCAGCAGCGTAGATGACAGGCCAACCTACGAGCAGTACTTC. As protein: CASSVDDRPTYEQYF.

This clone was seen only a few times. This chain links TRBV29-1 with TRBJ2-5, with 13 bases fitting TRBD2. This CDR3 is built from 16 residues. Per the germline V gene, CDR1 is SQVTM and CDR2 is ANQGSEA. V gave up 3 bases and J gave up 5 bases; unmatched junction bases: 9. Here the CDR3 DNA reads TGCAGCGTTGAGCTAACTAGCGGGGGGGAACGGGAGACCCAGTACTTC. Translation gives CSVELTSGGERETQYF. The full variable domain, in which reference TRBV29-1 and TRBJ2-5 provide the parts outside the CDR3, is SAVISQKPSRDICQRGTSLTIQCQVDSQVTMMFWYRQQPGQSLTLIATANQGSEATYESGFVIDKFPISRPNLTFSTLTVSNMSPEDSSIYLCSVELTSGGERETQYFGPGTRLLVL.

The rearrangement joins TRBV3-1 to TRBJ2-7; 8 nucleotides match TRBD1. V lost 4 bases and J lost 0; bases outside the gene matches: 5. CDR3 size: 15 residues. Per germline, CDR1 LGHDT and CDR2 YNNKEL (reference sequence). CDR3 residues: CASSLQGADSYEQYF. DNA for the CDR3: TGTGCCAGCAGCCTCCAGGGGGCCGACTCCTACGAGCAGTACTTC.

V and J are TRBV20-1 and TRBJ2-5, with TRBD1 matching 7 bases. Germline loops: CDR1 DFQATT, CDR2 SNEGSKA (reference sequence). The CDR3 is made up of 14 amino acids. V lost 6 bases and J lost 0; bases outside the gene matches: 7. The CDR3 DNA reads TGCAGTGCCAACCCGGGACAGCACCAAGAGACCCAGTACTTC. Residues: CSANPGQHQETQYF.

This clone appeared a few times. The V and J genes are TRBV6-1 and TRBJ2-2; D remains unclear. The length of the CDR3 is 13 residues. Per germline, CDR1 MNHNS and CDR2 SASEGT. V was clipped by 7 bases and J by 1 base, with 7 bases between them. In DNA form, the CDR3 reads TGTGCCAGCACCAATAAGAACACCGGGGAGCTGTTTTTT. It codes for CASTNKNTGELFF.